The clone carrying this TCR beta chain was detected a few times. Its antigen remains unknown. This sample was taken from a study of T-cell reconstitution after alpha-beta-depleted transplantation in children. Regarding the study as a whole: The main origin of T-cell counts and diversity one year after transplant was newly produced T cells. High day-60 TCRbeta diversity in some patients came from surviving recipient T cells and thymic progenitors. After transplant, at about two months, alpha-beta T cells were reportedly derived from several hundred expanded graft clones.

A library of TCRbeta sequences, prepared with unique molecular identifiers, was generated. TCRdb analysed the PCR reads with MiXCR anew, one entry per CDR3 protein. The sample shows some 300,000 distinct CDR3 sequences, around 7.3% of them seen only once. The CDR3 consists of 14 residues. V lost 6 bases to trimming and J lost 5 bases, with 16 bases between them. The germline V gene has CDR1 MDHEN and CDR2 SYDVKM. The receptor's source is a female patient aged 2-10 years who had a stem cell transplant for Fanconi anemia, so the T cells may come from the graft donor. The rearrangement uses TRBV28 and TRBJ2-5; the D gene is possibly TRBD2 (7 bases). The sequences come from peripheral blood, collected 360 days after TCRalphabeta/CD19-depleted stem cell transplant. CDR3 sequence (DNA): TGTGCCAGCAGCCCAAGGGGGGGTCCCGAGACCCAGTACTTC. It translates to CASSPRGGPETQYF.